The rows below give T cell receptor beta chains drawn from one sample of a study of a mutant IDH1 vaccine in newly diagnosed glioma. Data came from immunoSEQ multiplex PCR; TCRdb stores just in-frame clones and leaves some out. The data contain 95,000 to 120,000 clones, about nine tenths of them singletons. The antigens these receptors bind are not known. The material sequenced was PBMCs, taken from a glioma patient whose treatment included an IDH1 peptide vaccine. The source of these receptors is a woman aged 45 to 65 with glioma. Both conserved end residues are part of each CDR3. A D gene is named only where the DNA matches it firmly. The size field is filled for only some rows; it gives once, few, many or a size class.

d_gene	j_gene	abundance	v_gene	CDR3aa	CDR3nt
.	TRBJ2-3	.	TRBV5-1	CASSLALRGSTDTQYF	TGCGCCAGCAGCTTGGCCTTGCGTGGGTCCACAGATACGCAGTATTTT
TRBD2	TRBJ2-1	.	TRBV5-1	CATRHGGNEQFF	TGCGCCACCAGACACGGGGGGAATGAGCAGTTCTTC
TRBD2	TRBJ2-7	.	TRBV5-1	CASSSLAGAGYEQYF	TGCGCCAGCAGCTCACTAGCGGGAGCGGGCTACGAGCAGTACTTC
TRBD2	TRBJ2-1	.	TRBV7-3	CASSPIPGLAGVGDEQFF	TGTGCCAGCAGCCCCATCCCGGGACTAGCGGGAGTCGGGGATGAGCAGTTCTTC
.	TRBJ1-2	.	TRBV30	CAWSHGSRDGYTF	TGTGCCTGGAGTCACGGCAGTCGCGATGGCTACACCTTC
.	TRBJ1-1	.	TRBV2	CASSLSALNTEAFF	TGTGCCAGCAGTCTCTCAGCTTTGAACACTGAAGCTTTCTTT
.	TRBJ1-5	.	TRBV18	CASSPSENQPQHF	TGTGCCAGCTCCCCCAGTGAAAATCAGCCCCAGCATTTT
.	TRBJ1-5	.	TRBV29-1	CSVTSGGSNQPQHF	TGCAGCGTTACCTCGGGGGGAAGCAATCAGCCCCAGCATTTT
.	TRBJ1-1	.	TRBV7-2	CASSSWTINTEAFF	TGTGCCAGCAGCTCATGGACAATTAACACTGAAGCTTTCTTT
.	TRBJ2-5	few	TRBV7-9	CASSLGVASETQYF	TGTGCCAGCAGCTTAGGAGTGGCGTCAGAGACCCAGTACTTC
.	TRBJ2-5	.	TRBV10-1	CASSESSRPGAQYF	TGCGCCAGCAGTGAGTCTTCTAGACCAGGGGCCCAGTACTTC
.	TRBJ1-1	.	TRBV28	CASSSPFSPGQEAFF	TGTGCCAGCAGTTCGCCTTTTTCCCCGGGACAAGAAGCTTTCTTT
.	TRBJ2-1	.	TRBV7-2	CASSLVYGNEQFF	TGTGCCAGCAGCTTAGTATATGGTAATGAGCAGTTCTTC
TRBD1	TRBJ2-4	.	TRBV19	CASSIGTGVDIQYF	TGTGCCAGTAGTATAGGAACAGGGGTGGACATTCAGTACTTC
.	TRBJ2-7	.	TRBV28	CASSSQQGARLAYEQYF	TGTGCCAGCAGCTCACAACAGGGGGCGAGACTAGCGTACGAGCAGTACTTC
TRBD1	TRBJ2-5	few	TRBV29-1	CSVGDSQTQYF	TGCAGCGTTGGGGACAGCCAGACCCAGTACTTC
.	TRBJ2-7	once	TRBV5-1	CASSLYPTSSYEQYF	TGCGCCAGCAGCCTATACCCGACTAGTTCATACGAGCAGTACTTC
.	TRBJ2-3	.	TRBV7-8	CASSLVPEGTDTQYF	TGTGCCAGCAGCTTAGTCCCGGAGGGCACAGATACGCAGTATTTT
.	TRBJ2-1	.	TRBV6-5	CASRRGLSSYNEQFF	TGTGCCAGTAGGAGGGGTCTCAGCTCCTACAATGAGCAGTTCTTC
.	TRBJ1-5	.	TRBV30	CAWSVLDRNQPQHF	TGTGCCTGGAGTGTATTGGACCGAAATCAGCCCCAGCATTTT